This TCR beta chain is from a study of cytomegalovirus exposure and HLA in healthy donors. CDR3 length: 14 residues. Per the germline V gene, CDR1 is SGHRS and CDR2 is YFSETQ. V shed 2 bases and J 8 bases; nucleotides not matched to a gene: 6. PCR used 60 Vbeta primers and 13 Jbeta primers. Assay used: immunoSEQ multiplex PCR; TCRdb lists only in-frame clones, some missing. The sample shows about 170,000 clones, about 80% of them seen only once. The chain uses TRBV5-1 and TRBJ1-4; 7 bases line up with TRBD1. This clonotype was sampled from a woman aged 45-65 years in good health and CMV-seropositive. Specimen: PBMCs. The chain's CDR3 is CASSLAQGMEKLFF. The CDR3 DNA reads TGCGCCAGCAGCTTAGCACAGGGGATGGAAAAACTGTTTTTT.